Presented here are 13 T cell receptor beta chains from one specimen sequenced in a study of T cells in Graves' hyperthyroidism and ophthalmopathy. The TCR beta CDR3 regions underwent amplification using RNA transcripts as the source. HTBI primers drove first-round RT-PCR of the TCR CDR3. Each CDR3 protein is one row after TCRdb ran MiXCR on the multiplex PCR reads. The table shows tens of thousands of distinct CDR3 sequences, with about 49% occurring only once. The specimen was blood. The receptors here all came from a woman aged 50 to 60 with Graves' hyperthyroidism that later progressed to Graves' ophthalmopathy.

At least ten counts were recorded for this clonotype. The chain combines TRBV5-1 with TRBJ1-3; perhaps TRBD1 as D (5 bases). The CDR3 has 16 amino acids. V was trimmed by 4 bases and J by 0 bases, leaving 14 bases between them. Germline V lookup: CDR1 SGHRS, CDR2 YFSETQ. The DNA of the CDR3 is TGCGCCAGCAGCCCGGGACCGGTTAGCTCTGGAAACACCATATATTTT. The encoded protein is CASSPGPVSSGNTIYF.

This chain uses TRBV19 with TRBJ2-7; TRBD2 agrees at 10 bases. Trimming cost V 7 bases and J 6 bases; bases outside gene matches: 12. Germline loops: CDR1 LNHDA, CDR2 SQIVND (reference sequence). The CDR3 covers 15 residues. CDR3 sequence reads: CASTHGASGSGEQYF. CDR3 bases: TGTGCCAGTACCCATGGGGCTAGCGGGAGTGGCGAGCAGTACTTC. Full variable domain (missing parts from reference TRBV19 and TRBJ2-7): DGGITQSPKYLFRKEGQNVTLSCEQNLNHDAMYWYRQDPGQGLRLIYYSQIVNDFQKGDIAEGYSVSREKKESFPLTVTSAQKNPTAFYLCASTHGASGSGEQYFGPGTRLTVT.

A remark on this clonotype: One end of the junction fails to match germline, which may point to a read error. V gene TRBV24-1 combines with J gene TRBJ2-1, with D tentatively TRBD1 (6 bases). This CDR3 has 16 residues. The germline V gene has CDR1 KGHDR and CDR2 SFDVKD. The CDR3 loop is CATSEATGFSYNEQSF. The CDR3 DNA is TGTGCCACCAGTGAGGCTACAGGGTTCTCCTACAATGAGCAGTCCTTC.

CDR3 DNA sequence: TGCAGCGCCCAAGAGGGGACAGATACGCAGTATTTT. Its translation is CSAQEGTDTQYF. The J gene is TRBJ2-3, the V gene TRBV29-1; the D call may be TRBD1 or TRBD2 (5 bases each). This CDR3 region has 12 residues. Deletions cut 7 bases from V and 3 bases from J, with 11 bases between. Germline CDR1 SQVTM, CDR2 ANQGSEA.

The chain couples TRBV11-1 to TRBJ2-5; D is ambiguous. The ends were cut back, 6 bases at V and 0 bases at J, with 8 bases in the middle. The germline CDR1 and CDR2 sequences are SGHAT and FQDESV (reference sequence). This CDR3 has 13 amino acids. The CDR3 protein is CASSLGYQETQYF. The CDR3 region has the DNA TGTGCCAGCAGTCTCGGATACCAAGAGACCCAGTACTTC.

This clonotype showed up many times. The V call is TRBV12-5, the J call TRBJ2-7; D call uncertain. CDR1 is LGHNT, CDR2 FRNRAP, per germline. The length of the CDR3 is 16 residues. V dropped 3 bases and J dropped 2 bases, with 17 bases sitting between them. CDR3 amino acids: CASGFGSRVSPYEQYF. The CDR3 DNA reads TGTGCTAGTGGTTTTGGGTCCCGGGTTTCCCCCTACGAGCAGTACTTC. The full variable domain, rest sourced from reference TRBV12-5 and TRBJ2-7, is DARVTQTPRHKVTEMGQEVTMRCQPILGHNTVFWYRQTMMQGLELLAYFRNRAPLDDSGMPKDRFSAEMPDATLATLKIQPSEPRDSAVYFCASGFGSRVSPYEQYFGPGTRLTVT.

The CDR3 loop reads CASSLAGGPGETQYF. Written as DNA, the CDR3 is TGTGCCAGCAGCTTAGCGGGAGGGCCTGGCGAGACCCAGTACTTC. The chain has TRBV7-3 and TRBJ2-5; 9 nucleotides agree with TRBD2. The length of the CDR3 is 15 residues. Trimming at V came to 2 bases and at J to 5 bases, leaving 6 bases not matched to a gene. Germline assignment: CDR1 SGHTA and CDR2 FQGTGA.

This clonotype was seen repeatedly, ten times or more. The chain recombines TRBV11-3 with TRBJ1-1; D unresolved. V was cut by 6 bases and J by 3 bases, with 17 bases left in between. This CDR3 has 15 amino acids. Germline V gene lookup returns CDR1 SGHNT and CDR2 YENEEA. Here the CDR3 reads CASSQERFSYTEAFF. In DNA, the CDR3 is TGTGCCAGCAGTCAGGAGCGATTCTCTTACACTGAAGCTTTCTTT.

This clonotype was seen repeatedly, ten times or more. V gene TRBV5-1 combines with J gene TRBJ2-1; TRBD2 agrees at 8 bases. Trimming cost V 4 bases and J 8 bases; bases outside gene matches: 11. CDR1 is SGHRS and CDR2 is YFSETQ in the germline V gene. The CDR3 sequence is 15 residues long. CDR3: CASSILGTSSYEQFF. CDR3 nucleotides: TGCGCCAGCAGCATTCTCGGGACTAGTAGTTATGAGCAGTTCTTC.

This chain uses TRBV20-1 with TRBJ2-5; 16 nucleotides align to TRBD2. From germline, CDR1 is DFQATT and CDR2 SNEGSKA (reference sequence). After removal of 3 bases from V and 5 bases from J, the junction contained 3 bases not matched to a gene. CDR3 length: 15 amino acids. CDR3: CSARAGLAGGETQYF. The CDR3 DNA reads TGCAGTGCTAGGGCGGGACTAGCGGGAGGGGAGACCCAGTACTTC.

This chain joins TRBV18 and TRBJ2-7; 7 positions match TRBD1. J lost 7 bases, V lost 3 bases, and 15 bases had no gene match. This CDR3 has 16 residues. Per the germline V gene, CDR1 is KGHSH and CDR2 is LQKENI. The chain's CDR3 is CASSPQDRVLKGEQYF. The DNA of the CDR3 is TGTGCCAGCTCACCCCAAGACAGGGTACTAAAAGGTGAGCAGTACTTC.

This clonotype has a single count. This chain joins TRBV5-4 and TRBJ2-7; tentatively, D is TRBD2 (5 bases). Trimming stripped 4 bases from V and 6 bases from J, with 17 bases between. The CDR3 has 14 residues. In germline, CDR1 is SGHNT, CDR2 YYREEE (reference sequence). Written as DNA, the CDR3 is TGTGCCAGCAGCGAGGGCGGTAGGCCCTTCGAGCAGTACTTC. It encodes CASSEGGRPFEQYF. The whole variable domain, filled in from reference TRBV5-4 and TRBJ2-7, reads ETGVTQSPTHLIKTRGQQVTLRCSSQSGHNTVSWYQQALGQGPQFIFQYYREEENGRGNFPPRFSGLQFPNYSSELNVNALELDDSALYLCASSEGGRPFEQYFGPGTRLTVT.

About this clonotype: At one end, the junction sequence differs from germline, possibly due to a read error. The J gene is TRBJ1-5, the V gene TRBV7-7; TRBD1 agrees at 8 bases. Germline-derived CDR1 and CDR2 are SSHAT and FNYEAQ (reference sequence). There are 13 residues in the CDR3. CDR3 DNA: TGTGCTAGCAGCCAGGGACAGGATCAGCCCCAGCATTTT. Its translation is CASSQGQDQPQHF.